This T cell receptor (beta chain) was captured in a study of graft-versus-host responses after intestinal transplantation (dated by TCRdb to the early 2020s). Describing the broader study: Recipients received multivisceral, liver-intestinal, or isolated intestinal transplants. All recipients received anti-thymocyte globulin induction followed by maintenance tacrolimus and steroids for around three years. Graft-versus-host and host-versus-graft alloreactive T cell clones were tracked in the graft, circulation and bone marrow after intestinal transplantation using bulk TCR-beta CDR3 sequencing. To identify alloreactive clones, pre-transplant mixed lymphocyte reaction products were sequenced and then compared with unstimulated pre-transplant donor and recipient T cells. The cohort enrolled 24 intestinal transplant recipients, one of whom was a retransplant, and 3 patients without pretransplant specimens were excluded. Donor T cell macrochimerism was defined as a peak of at least 4% donor T cells among recipient peripheral blood mononuclear cells. Samples from a few later patients were sequenced in-house on an Illumina MiSeq with MiXCR processing rather than by the commercial service. Points the paper makes about the study in general: The conclusions were limited by the relatively low number and heterogeneity of the intestinal transplant patients. Early after transplant, peak levels of circulating GvH clones were associated with declines in HvG clones. GvH clones were detected in recipient bone marrow, and some appeared earlier in ileal mucosa or blood, consistent with an intestinal mucosal origin. In the allografts of patients with donor T cell macrochimerism, GvH to HvG T cell clonal ratios were high.

The time point label here, explained by the study, means: cells obtained before transplantation from donor or recipient. CD3+CD4+ and CD3+CD8+ populations were FACS-sorted from unstimulated pre-transplant donor and recipient cells taken from spleen or lymph nodes. Library prep was done by the immunoSEQ multiplex PCR assay. For most patients, genomic DNA was isolated with the Qiagen DNeasy Blood and Tissue Kit and shipped frozen to Adaptive Biotechnologies for TCR sequencing. For most patients, high-throughput TCR-beta CDR3 sequencing of genomic DNA was performed by Adaptive Biotechnologies. On the authors' methods: Adaptive's ImmunoSEQ software supplied the TCR sequencing data for 15 to 20 patients, while MiXCR and VDJtools were used to process three other patients. To correct CD4 versus CD8 sorting errors, any sequence found in both subsets at a frequency ratio below 5:1 was removed. Because the origin of CDR3 nucleotide sequences shared between donor and recipient could not be assigned, those sequences were removed. To count as alloreactive, a clone needed at least 2-fold expansion over unstimulated cells and a minimum CFSE-low frequency of 0.002% (template counts) or 0.001% (read counts). Clones detected in sequenced pre-transplant spleen, lymph node, or MLR CFSE-low populations of the donor or recipient were defined as mappable. Cumulative frequency of alloreactive clones was calculated as a percentage of all sequences weighted by copy number. What TCRdb holds here is the immuneACCESS table cut down to in-frame rearrangements. Part of the clones is not present; checked against another copy, under half of the missing clones reflect an unresolved V gene, and the others are unexplained. V and J calls and clone size are as listed in that table; D and trimming were resolved from the DNA. This sample gives about 47,000 clones in total; 85% to 95% of them show up just once. Together, the top ten hold 0.23% of the sample.

As for this clone: The antigen it recognizes is unknown. No much larger clone exists at a distance of one base, and base qualities are not known.

The germline V gene gives CDR1 as MNHNS and CDR2 as SASEGT. V was cut back by 3 bases and J by 0 bases, leaving a gap of 9 bases between them. Spanning cysteine to phenylalanine, the CDR3 consists of 15 amino acids. The retained sequence is limited to the CDR3, 45 bases, with the frame set at the first base. The sequencing used unstimulated CD8+ T cells sorted from spleen or lymph node cells, collected before transplant. The sequence was obtained from a human donor who was the organ donor for an intestinal transplant. The rearranged segments are TRBV6-1 and TRBJ1-5, with the D gene call left open. The DNA sequence is TGTGCCAGCAGTGATCTAGGGTATAGCAATCAGCCCCAGCATTTT. Protein translation: CASSDLGYSNQPQHF.